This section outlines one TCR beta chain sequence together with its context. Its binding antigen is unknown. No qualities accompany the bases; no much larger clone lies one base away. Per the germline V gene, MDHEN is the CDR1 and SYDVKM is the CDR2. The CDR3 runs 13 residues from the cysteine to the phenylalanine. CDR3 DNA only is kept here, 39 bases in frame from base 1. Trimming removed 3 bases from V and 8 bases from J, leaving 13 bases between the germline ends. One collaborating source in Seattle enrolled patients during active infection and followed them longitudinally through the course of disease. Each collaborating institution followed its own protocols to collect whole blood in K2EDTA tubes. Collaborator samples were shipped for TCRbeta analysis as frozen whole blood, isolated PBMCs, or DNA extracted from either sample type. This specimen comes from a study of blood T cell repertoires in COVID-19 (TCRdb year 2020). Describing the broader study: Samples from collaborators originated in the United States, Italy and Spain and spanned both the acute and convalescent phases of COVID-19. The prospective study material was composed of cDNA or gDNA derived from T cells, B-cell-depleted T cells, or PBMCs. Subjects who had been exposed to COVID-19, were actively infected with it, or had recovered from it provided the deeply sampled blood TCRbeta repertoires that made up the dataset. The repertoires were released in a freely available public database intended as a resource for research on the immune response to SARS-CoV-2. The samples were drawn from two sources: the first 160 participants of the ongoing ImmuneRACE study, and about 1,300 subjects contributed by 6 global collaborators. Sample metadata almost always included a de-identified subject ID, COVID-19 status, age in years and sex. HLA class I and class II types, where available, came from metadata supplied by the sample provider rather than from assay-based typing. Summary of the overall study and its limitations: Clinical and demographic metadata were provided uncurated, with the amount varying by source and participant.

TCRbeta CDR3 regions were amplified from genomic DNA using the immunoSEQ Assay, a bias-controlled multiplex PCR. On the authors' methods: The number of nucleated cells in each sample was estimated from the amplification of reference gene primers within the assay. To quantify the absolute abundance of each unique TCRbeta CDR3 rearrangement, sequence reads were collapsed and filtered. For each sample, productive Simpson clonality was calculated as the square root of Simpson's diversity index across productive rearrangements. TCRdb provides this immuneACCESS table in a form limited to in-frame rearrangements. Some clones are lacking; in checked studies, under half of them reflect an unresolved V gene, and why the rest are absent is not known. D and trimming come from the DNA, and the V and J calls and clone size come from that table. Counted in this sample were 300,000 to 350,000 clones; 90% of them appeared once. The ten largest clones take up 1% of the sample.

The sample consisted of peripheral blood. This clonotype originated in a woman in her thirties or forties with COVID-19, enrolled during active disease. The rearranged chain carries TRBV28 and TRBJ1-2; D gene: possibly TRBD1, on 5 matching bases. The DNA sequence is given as TGTGCCAGCAGTTTGAAGCGGGACTGGGGCTACACCTTC. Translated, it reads CASSLKRDWGYTF.